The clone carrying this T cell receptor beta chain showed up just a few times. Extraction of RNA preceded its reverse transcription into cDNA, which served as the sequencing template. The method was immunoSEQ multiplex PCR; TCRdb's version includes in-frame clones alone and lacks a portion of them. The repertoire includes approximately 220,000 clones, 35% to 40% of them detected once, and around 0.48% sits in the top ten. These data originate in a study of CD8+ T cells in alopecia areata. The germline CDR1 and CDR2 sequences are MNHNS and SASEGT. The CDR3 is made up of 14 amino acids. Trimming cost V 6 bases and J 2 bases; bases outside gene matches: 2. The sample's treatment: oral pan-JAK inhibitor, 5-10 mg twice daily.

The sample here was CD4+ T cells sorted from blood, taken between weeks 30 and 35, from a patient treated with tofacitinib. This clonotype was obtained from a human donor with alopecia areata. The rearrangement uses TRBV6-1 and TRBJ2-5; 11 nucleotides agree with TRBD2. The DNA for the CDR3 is TGTGCCAGCAGATTAGCGGGAGGGCAAGAGACCCAGTACTTC. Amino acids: CASRLAGGQETQYF.